Following are 8 T cell receptor beta chains from one sample sequenced in a study of graft-versus-host responses after intestinal transplantation. Some clones are missing from TCRdb's copy, which holds only in-frame ones; the method was immunoSEQ multiplex PCR. Here the sample spans under 140,000 clones, around 95% being singletons. No antigens are known for them. Sequencing was performed on unstimulated CD8+ T cells sorted from spleen or lymph node cells, taken before intestinal transplant. These receptors were obtained from a human donor who received an intestinal transplant.

The chain couples TRBV7-9 to TRBJ1-1; maybe TRBD1 (6 bases). CDR1 and CDR2 from the germline V gene are SEHNR and FQNEAQ (reference sequence). CDR3 length equals 14 residues. V was cut by 4 bases and J by 6 bases, with 15 bases left in between. CDR3 loop: CASSSTRGMAEAFF. The CDR3 DNA is TGTGCCAGCAGCTCCACTAGGGGGATGGCTGAAGCTTTCTTT.

The chain uses TRBV19 and TRBJ1-5, with 7 nucleotides matching TRBD1. The germline CDR1 and CDR2 sequences are LNHDA and SQIVND (reference sequence). The CDR3 is made up of 15 amino acids. After removal of 3 bases from V and 4 bases from J, the junction contained 6 bases not matched to a gene. CDR3 nucleotide sequence: TGTGCCAGTAGTATGCGGGACAGCGGGAATCAGCCCCAGCATTTT. Its protein is CASSMRDSGNQPQHF.

J is TRBJ2-1 and V is TRBV6-1, with D uncertain. From germline, CDR1 is MNHNS and CDR2 SASEGT. Trimming removed 5 bases from V and 10 bases from J, with 12 bases in between. The CDR3 contains 12 residues. The CDR3 loop is CASSSLEFEQFF. The DNA of the CDR3 is TGTGCCAGCAGTTCCTTAGAGTTCGAGCAGTTCTTC.

The rearrangement joins TRBV11-2 to TRBJ2-7, with D perhaps matching TRBD1 (5 bases). V was clipped by 1 base and J by 9 bases, with 16 bases between them. This CDR3 has 14 residues. CDR1 and CDR2 (germline): SGHAT, FQNNGV. CDR3 in amino acids: CASSLGDRGSRQYF. The CDR3 DNA is TGTGCCAGCAGCTTAGGTGATAGGGGTTCACGGCAGTACTTC.

The rearrangement uses TRBV4-1 and TRBJ1-5; no clear D. The V and J ends lost 0 bases and 4 bases respectively, with 1 base between them. The CDR3 runs 12 residues. Germline V gene sequence: CDR1 MGHRA, CDR2 YSYEKL. CDR3 DNA sequence: TGCGCCAGCAGCCAAGAAAATCAGCCCCAGCATTTT. Translated: CASSQENQPQHF.

V is TRBV14 and J is TRBJ1-1; D gene ambiguous. This CDR3 is built from 11 residues. In germline, CDR1 is SGHDN, CDR2 FVKESK. The V end lost 1 base, the J end lost 6 bases, and 3 bases lay between the germline ends. The CDR3 coding sequence is TGTGCCAGCAGCCAAGGGGCTGAAGCTTTCTTT. Amino acid sequence: CASSQGAEAFF.

On this clone itself: The same CDR3 can be traced to other DNA sequences in this sample. The V gene is TRBV27, the J gene TRBJ2-1; 7 nucleotides match TRBD2. Germline CDR1 MNHEY, CDR2 SMNVEV (reference sequence). The CDR3 is made up of 13 amino acids. The ends lost 0 bases at V and 10 bases at J; junction bases unmatched: 3. The CDR3 sequence: CASSLSPGGEQFF. CDR3 coding DNA: TGTGCCAGCAGTTTATCGCCGGGAGGCGAGCAGTTCTTC.

The chain is built from TRBV28 and TRBJ2-1, with D unclear. In germline, CDR1 is MDHEN, CDR2 SYDVKM. This CDR3 has 14 amino acids. Deletions cut 6 bases from V and 3 bases from J, with 12 bases between. The DNA of the CDR3 is TGTGCCAGCAGCTCCAGGCTCGACTACAATGAGCAGTTCTTC. Protein: CASSSRLDYNEQFF.